Shown below are 3 T cell receptor beta chains from a single sample sequenced in a study of blood T cell repertoires in COVID-19. TCRdb's copy holds only in-frame clones and misses some; the assay was immunoSEQ multiplex PCR. The sample contains 100,000 to 150,000 clones, less than 90% of which appear only once. Input material: peripheral blood. The receptors were sampled from a woman aged 25 to 39 who had recovered from COVID-19.

The V and J genes are TRBV19 and TRBJ2-5; TRBD1 matches 7 bases. CDR1 and CDR2 (germline): LNHDA, SQIVND (reference sequence). Unmatched junction bases numbered 10, after V lost 6 bases and J lost 9 bases. The CDR3 totals 13 residues. The CDR3, as DNA: TGTGCCAGTAGCAATCCCGGACAGGCGGCCCAGTACTTC. This codes for CASSNPGQAAQYF.

The V and J genes are TRBV3-1 (or the pseudogene TRBV3-2) and TRBJ1-4; D gene ambiguous. Per the germline V gene, CDR1 is LGHDT and CDR2 is YNNKEL (reference sequence). V was clipped by 4 bases and J by 6 bases, with 12 bases between them. The CDR3 loop spans 14 amino acids. The CDR3 nucleotides are TGTGCCAGCAGCCTCTACGGGTCGGATGAAAAACTGTTTTTT. Translation: CASSLYGSDEKLFF.

The chain combines TRBV12-3 or TRBV12-4 with TRBJ1-1; D gene ambiguous. The CDR3 is 11 residues long. Trimming removed 3 bases from V and 5 bases from J, with 4 bases in between. The CDR3: CASSFNTEAFF. CDR3 nucleotides: TGTGCCAGCAGTTTTAATACTGAAGCTTTCTTT.